Presented here are 25 T cell receptor beta chains from one specimen sequenced in a study of shared clonotypes between healthy human individuals. TCRdb's table, derived via immunoSEQ multiplex PCR, lists solely in-frame clones and lacks some. The sample records approximately 500,000 clones, 60% to 85% being singletons. The sample consisted of PBMCs. Every receptor here comes from a woman in her 40s in good health. Some clones in this sample may be carry-over from other donors' samples.

V usage is TRBV28 and J usage is TRBJ1-2; D is undetermined. Deletions cut 2 bases from V and 4 bases from J, with 14 bases between. CDR1 and CDR2 from the germline V gene are MDHEN and SYDVKM. This CDR3 contains 15 residues. CDR3 loop: CASSLEWQEGYGYTF. The CDR3 nucleotides read TGTGCCAGCAGTTTAGAGTGGCAGGAGGGCTATGGCTACACCTTC.

The gene calls are TRBV5-1 and TRBJ2-2; D gene ambiguous. Germline V gives CDR1 SGHRS, CDR2 YFSETQ. The CDR3 length is 15 residues. V lost 0 bases and J 5 bases, leaving 11 bases between the germline ends. The chain's CDR3 is CASSLGAIDTGELFF. The CDR3, as DNA: TGCGCCAGCAGCTTGGGGGCAATAGATACCGGGGAGCTGTTTTTT.

For the CDR3, the DNA is TGTGCCAGCAGTCTGGGACGTCATTCTGGGGCCAACGTCCTGACTTTC. Its protein is CASSLGRHSGANVLTF. The chain carries TRBV7-3 and TRBJ2-6, with D tentatively TRBD1 or TRBD2 (5 bases each). V was pared by 6 bases and J by 1 base, with 13 bases between. CDR1 and CDR2 from the germline V gene are SGHTA and FQGTGA. CDR3 length: 16 residues.

This clone has more than one count but fewer than ten. The rearrangement links TRBV9 to TRBJ1-2; D gene ambiguous. The length of the CDR3 is 14 residues. The germline gives CDR1 SGDLS, CDR2 YYNGEE. V gave up 0 bases and J gave up 8 bases, with 14 bases separating them. CDR3 region: CASSVAPEYYGYTF. CDR3 DNA sequence: TGTGCCAGCAGCGTAGCTCCGGAGTATTACGGCTACACCTTC.

This rearrangement joins TRBV5-6 to TRBJ2-7; tentative D call: TRBD1 (6 bases). V was clipped by 0 bases and J by 5 bases, with 12 bases between them. The CDR3 consists of 14 residues. Germline CDR1 reads SGHDT; CDR2 reads YYEEEE. CDR3 nucleotide sequence: TGTGCCAGCAGCTTGGAACAGGGCCTCGACGAGCAGTACTTC. As protein: CASSLEQGLDEQYF. Using reference TRBV5-6 and TRBJ2-7 for the parts outside the CDR3, the full variable domain is DAGVTQSPTHLIKTRGQQVTLRCSPKSGHDTVSWYQQALGQGPQFIFQYYEEEERQRGNFPDRFSGHQFPNYSSELNVNALLLGDSALYLCASSLEQGLDEQYFGPGTRLTVT.

The chain recombines TRBV18 with TRBJ2-5; TRBD2 might be the D (6 bases). The CDR3 runs 15 residues. Between the trimmed V and J ends, which lost 3 bases and 1 base, there was a span of 12 bases. Germline V gene sequence: CDR1 KGHSH, CDR2 LQKENI. CDR3 bases: TGTGCCAGCTCACCGCTATTGGGGGGCCAAGAGACCCAGTACTTC. It codes for CASSPLLGGQETQYF.

The chain links TRBV9 to TRBJ1-5, with 9 bases fitting TRBD1. The trim removed 1 base at V and 4 bases at J, leaving 3 bases unmatched. Germline V gives CDR1 SGDLS, CDR2 YYNGEE. The CDR3 runs to 15 residues. The CDR3 region is CASSVTGGDNQPQHF. In nucleotides, the CDR3 is TGTGCCAGCAGCGTAACAGGGGGCGATAATCAGCCCCAGCATTTT.

This chain links TRBV28 with TRBJ2-2; 8 nucleotides line up with TRBD1. The junction had 10 bases not matched to a gene; V was cut back by 6 bases and J by 4 bases. CDR1 MDHEN and CDR2 SYDVKM come from the germline V gene. CDR3 length: 16 residues. Here the CDR3 reads CASSPPGQERTGELFF. Written as DNA, the CDR3 is TGTGCCAGCAGCCCCCCGGGACAGGAGCGCACCGGGGAGCTGTTTTTT.

The chain joins TRBV11-2 to TRBJ2-7, with TRBD2 identical over 8 bases. Germline V gives CDR1 SGHAT, CDR2 FQNNGV. This CDR3 is 14 amino acids long. J gave up 7 bases and V 6 bases, and 11 bases lay outside the gene matches. CDR3 in DNA: TGTGCCAGCAGTAACGGACTAGCAGTGGGGGAGCAGTACTTC. Translation gives CASSNGLAVGEQYF.

The genes are TRBV5-1 and TRBJ2-7; 8 bases align to TRBD2. The V gene end was trimmed by 1 base and the J gene end by 2 bases; junction bases not matched to a gene: 8. The CDR3 has 16 residues. From germline, CDR1 is SGHRS and CDR2 YFSETQ. The CDR3 loop reads CASSLSRAGGTYEQYF. The CDR3 region has the DNA TGCGCCAGCAGCTTGTCCAGGGCGGGAGGAACCTACGAGCAGTACTTC.

The chain has TRBV28 and TRBJ2-3; possible D gene TRBD2, 5 bases. The CDR3 is 14 amino acids. Trimming pared 6 bases from V and 6 bases from J, leaving 16 bases between. CDR1 and CDR2 from the germline V gene are MDHEN and SYDVKM. In nucleotides, the CDR3 is TGTGCCAGCAGCACCCTTAAGAGGAGGGATACGCAGTATTTT. Its protein product is CASSTLKRRDTQYF.

The chain combines TRBV11-2 with TRBJ2-3; 8 bases agree with TRBD2. Germline-derived CDR1 and CDR2 are SGHAT and FQNNGV. The trim removed 4 bases at V and 6 bases at J, leaving 6 bases unmatched. CDR3 length: 14 amino acids. The DNA of the CDR3 is TGTGCCAGCAGCTCCCCAGCGGGAGACGATACGCAGTATTTT. Amino acids: CASSSPAGDDTQYF.

This chain joins TRBV5-6 and TRBJ2-3; TRBD1 aligns across 7 bases. Trimming took 4 bases from V and 10 from J; bases not matched to a gene: 6. The CDR3 contains 12 residues. The germline V gene encodes CDR1 SGHDT and CDR2 YYEEEE. The CDR3 bases are TGTGCCAGCAGCGTTGGGACAGCTCCGCAGTATTTT. Amino acid sequence: CASSVGTAPQYF.

The CDR3 DNA is TGTGCCAGCAGTGACTCCGCGACAGGGGTAGTTTCCTCTGGAAACACCATATATTTT. It specifies CASSDSATGVVSSGNTIYF. J is TRBJ1-3 and V is TRBV6-4, with TRBD1 matching over 8 bases. Germline loops: CDR1 MRHNA, CDR2 SNTAGT. Trimming took 0 bases from V and 0 from J; bases not matched to a gene: 10. The CDR3 totals 19 residues.

The chain uses TRBV7-9 and TRBJ2-1; 8 bases are shared with TRBD2. J was trimmed by 2 bases and V by 5 bases; bases with no gene match: 2. Germline V gene data show CDR1 as SEHNR and CDR2 as FQNEAQ (reference sequence). This CDR3 contains 14 residues. CDR3 DNA sequence: TGTGCCAGCAGCGGGCGGGAGGCCTACAATGAGCAGTTCTTC. This codes for CASSGREAYNEQFF.

V usage is TRBV28 and J usage is TRBJ2-5; unclear D gene. Per the germline V gene, CDR1 is MDHEN and CDR2 is SYDVKM. The V gene lost 2 bases and the J gene lost 3 bases, with 10 bases spanning the gap. The CDR3 runs 14 residues. The CDR3 DNA follows: TGTGCCAGCAGTTTAACGGACGGAGAAGAGACCCAGTACTTC. Translated, it gives CASSLTDGEETQYF.

The rearrangement uses TRBV7-3 and TRBJ1-2; TRBD1 agrees at 7 bases. V trimming: 2 bases; J trimming: 2 bases; junction bases outside the gene matches: 2. Germline lookup yields CDR1 SGHTA and CDR2 FQGTGA. The CDR3 extends over 14 amino acids. In DNA form, the CDR3 reads TGTGCCAGCAGCTTAGGGGACAGAAACTATGGCTACACCTTC. It specifies CASSLGDRNYGYTF.

Remarks on this clone: This likely reflects a read error, since a far larger clone is one base away. The J gene is TRBJ1-1, the V gene TRBV2; TRBD1 matches at 9 bases. Losses at the gene ends were 6 bases for V and 6 bases for J; bases not matched to a gene: 5. This CDR3 is built from 13 residues. Germline loops: CDR1 SNHLY, CDR2 FYNNEI. CDR3 protein: CASRADRGPEAFF. As DNA, the CDR3 is TGTGCCAGCAGGGCGGACAGGGGCCCTGAAGCTTTCTTT.

This chain uses TRBV19 with TRBJ2-2, with a possible D match to TRBD2 (6 bases). CDR3 size: 14 residues. Germline V gives CDR1 LNHDA, CDR2 SQIVND (reference sequence). V was cut by 4 bases and J by 6 bases, with 12 bases left in between. CDR3: CASSTGSGAGELFF. The CDR3, as DNA: TGTGCCAGTAGTACCGGGAGCGGAGCCGGGGAGCTGTTTTTT.

The CDR3 loop reads CASSLSPRREAFF. The CDR3 DNA reads TGTGCCAGCAGTTTATCCCCCAGGAGAGAAGCTTTCTTT. The J gene is TRBJ1-1, the V gene TRBV28; D not certain. The germline V gene encodes CDR1 MDHEN and CDR2 SYDVKM. The CDR3 is 13 amino acids. The V gene lost 1 base and the J gene lost 8 bases, with 11 bases spanning the gap.

The genes are TRBV6-1 and TRBJ2-3; 9 bases align to TRBD2. CDR3 size: 16 residues. Per the germline V gene, CDR1 is MNHNS and CDR2 is SASEGT. V dropped 4 bases and J dropped 1; count of bases not matched to a gene: 6. CDR3 nucleotides: TGTGCCAGCAGTGGGCGCGGGAGGGCTGGCACAGATACGCAGTATTTT. The encoded protein is CASSGRGRAGTDTQYF.

This clone has a count of ten or more. This chain uses TRBV7-8 with TRBJ1-6; D remains unclear. Trimming took 1 base from V and 6 from J, leaving 7 bases between them. CDR1 SGHVS and CDR2 FQNEAQ come from the germline V gene. This CDR3 has 14 amino acids. CDR3 DNA: TGTGCCAGCAGCTTAGGAGGTCTTAATTCACCCCTCCACTTT. Protein product: CASSLGGLNSPLHF.

This rearrangement joins TRBV4-1 to TRBJ2-5; unclear D gene. CDR1 is MGHRA and CDR2 is YSYEKL in the germline V gene. This CDR3 has 16 amino acids. Trimming took off 0 bases at V and 5 bases at J, with 16 bases between the two ends. Written as DNA, the CDR3 is TGCGCCAGCAGCCAAGACCTCGCCAAGGTCGCTGAGACCCAGTACTTC. This gives the protein CASSQDLAKVAETQYF.

This chain uses TRBV11-2 with TRBJ2-1; 13 bases match TRBD2. Germline CDR1 is SGHAT and CDR2 is FQNNGV. Germline trimming cut 4 bases from V and 6 bases from J; bases unmatched to any gene: 6. This CDR3 is built from 16 residues. CDR3 protein: CASSSRLAGGGNEQFF. The CDR3 DNA reads TGTGCCAGCAGCTCAAGACTAGCGGGAGGAGGCAATGAGCAGTTCTTC.

The chain carries TRBV7-2 and TRBJ2-1; 11 positions agree with TRBD2. CDR1 and CDR2 from the germline V gene are SGHTA and FQGNSA. CDR3 length: 15 amino acids. V lost 5 bases and J lost 2; bases outside the gene matches: 2. DNA for the CDR3: TGTGCCAGCAGCAGGGGACTAGCGGCCTACAATGAGCAGTTCTTC. It yields the protein CASSRGLAAYNEQFF.